The present T cell receptor beta chain was sequenced within a study of technical replicates of blood from a handful of donors. Method: immunoSEQ multiplex PCR; TCRdb's copy keeps in-frame clones and lacks some. The sample yields around 76,000 clones, around nine tenths seen once. This CDR3 is built from 14 residues. Germline V gene lookup returns CDR1 MRHNA and CDR2 SNTAGT. The V segment lost 3 bases and the J segment 3 bases; nucleotides outside the gene matches: 2. This clone has just a few counts. The sample was T cells isolated from PBMCs. The clonotype was recovered from a human donor in good health. V and J are TRBV6-4 and TRBJ1-2; 9 bases are a match to TRBD1. CDR3 bases: TGTGCCAGCAGTGATGGGGACAGGGACTATGGCTACACCTTC. Its protein product is CASSDGDRDYGYTF.